The 14 T cell receptor beta chains listed next were all sequenced from one sample in a study of T cells expressing NK-cell markers. From its re-call of the 5' RACE reads, TCRdb lists each CDR3 protein once, without DNA. This sample's table has more than 250,000 distinct CDR3 sequences. Sequenced sample: blood T cells: a sorted CD56 or NKG2C T cell subset, CD4+ or CD8+ T cells, or bulk PBMC T cells (not recorded which). The receptors were sampled from a man between 18 and 35 years old in good health.

The chain employs TRBV4-3 and TRBJ2-7; lacking DNA, the TRBD1 call made by TCRdb goes unchecked. This CDR3 region has 13 residues. Germline CDR1 LGHNA, CDR2 YSLEER. The CDR3 is CASSQVRAGEQYF.

This chain uses TRBV6-1 with TRBJ1-5; the D gene TCRdb calls, TRBD1, cannot be checked with no DNA. Germline-derived CDR1 and CDR2 are MNHNS and SASEGT. This CDR3 region has 13 residues. This chain's CDR3 is CAGQENSNQPQHF.

CDR3 protein: CSSTVVEAPVAGEQFF. The J gene is TRBJ2-1, the V gene TRBV29-1; TCRdb outputs TRBD2, but without DNA this stays unchecked. Germline V gives CDR1 SQVTM, CDR2 ANQGSEA. The CDR3 runs 16 residues.

The V and J genes are TRBV27 and TRBJ2-1; TCRdb designates TRBD1, a call that cannot be tested without DNA. Germline assignment: CDR1 MNHEY and CDR2 SMNVEV (reference sequence). This CDR3 spans 15 amino acids. CDR3 amino acids: CASSPRDSHYNEQFF.

This CDR3 is CASSPALGYYEQYF. The chain carries TRBV18 and TRBJ2-7. This CDR3 comprises 14 residues. Per germline, CDR1 KGHSH and CDR2 LQKENI.

The chain has TRBV12-3 or TRBV12-4 and TRBJ2-5; the D call from TCRdb, TRBD2, cannot be confirmed without DNA. The CDR3 runs 17 residues. The CDR3 sequence is CASTLRQTSGVRETQYF.

V gene TRBV12-3 or TRBV12-4 combines with J gene TRBJ2-5; TCRdb lists TRBD2, though no DNA is available to test this call. The CDR3 covers 15 residues. The CDR3 protein is CASTPMTGVQETQYF.

J is TRBJ1-3 and V is TRBV15. The CDR3 extends over 15 amino acids. Looked up from germline, CDR1 is LNHNV and CDR2 is YYDKDF (reference sequence). CDR3 protein: CATSRDKVSGNTIYF.

This rearrangement joins TRBV19 to TRBJ2-3. The CDR3 length is 16 residues. Germline CDR1 and CDR2: LNHDA and SQIVND (reference sequence). The CDR3 here is CASSFPQAGSTDTQYF. Full variable domain (rest looked up from reference TRBV19 and TRBJ2-3): DGGITQSPKYLFRKEGQNVTLSCEQNLNHDAMYWYRQDPGQGLRLIYYSQIVNDFQKGDIAEGYSVSREKKESFPLTVTSAQKNPTAFYLCASSFPQAGSTDTQYFGPGTRLTVL.

This CDR3 reads CASSLGQGGNSPLHF. This chain connects TRBV5-1 to TRBJ1-6; TCRdb's D call of TRBD1 is untestable without DNA. From germline, CDR1 is SGHRS and CDR2 YFSETQ. This CDR3 comprises 15 residues.

This chain links TRBV27 with TRBJ2-5; there is no DNA to check the TCRdb D call of TRBD2. The CDR3 covers 15 residues. Germline assignment: CDR1 MNHEY and CDR2 SMNVEV (reference sequence). This CDR3 is CASSRPGTKVETQYF.

The chain couples TRBV12-3 or TRBV12-4 to TRBJ1-6; no DNA is available, so the TRBD1 call from TCRdb remains unchecked. This CDR3 contains 14 residues. The CDR3 protein is CASSYGQGTSPLHF.

J is TRBJ2-7 and V is TRBV5-4. CDR3 length: 14 residues. Germline V gene lookup returns CDR1 SGHNT and CDR2 YYREEE (reference sequence). CDR3 region: CASSLQEIAYEQYF.

The chain is built from TRBV9 and TRBJ2-3; TCRdb reports TRBD2, a call that lacks DNA to check it against. The length of the CDR3 is 16 residues. Per the germline V gene, CDR1 is SGDLS and CDR2 is YYNGEE. CDR3 residues: CASSLSGQRGADTQYF.